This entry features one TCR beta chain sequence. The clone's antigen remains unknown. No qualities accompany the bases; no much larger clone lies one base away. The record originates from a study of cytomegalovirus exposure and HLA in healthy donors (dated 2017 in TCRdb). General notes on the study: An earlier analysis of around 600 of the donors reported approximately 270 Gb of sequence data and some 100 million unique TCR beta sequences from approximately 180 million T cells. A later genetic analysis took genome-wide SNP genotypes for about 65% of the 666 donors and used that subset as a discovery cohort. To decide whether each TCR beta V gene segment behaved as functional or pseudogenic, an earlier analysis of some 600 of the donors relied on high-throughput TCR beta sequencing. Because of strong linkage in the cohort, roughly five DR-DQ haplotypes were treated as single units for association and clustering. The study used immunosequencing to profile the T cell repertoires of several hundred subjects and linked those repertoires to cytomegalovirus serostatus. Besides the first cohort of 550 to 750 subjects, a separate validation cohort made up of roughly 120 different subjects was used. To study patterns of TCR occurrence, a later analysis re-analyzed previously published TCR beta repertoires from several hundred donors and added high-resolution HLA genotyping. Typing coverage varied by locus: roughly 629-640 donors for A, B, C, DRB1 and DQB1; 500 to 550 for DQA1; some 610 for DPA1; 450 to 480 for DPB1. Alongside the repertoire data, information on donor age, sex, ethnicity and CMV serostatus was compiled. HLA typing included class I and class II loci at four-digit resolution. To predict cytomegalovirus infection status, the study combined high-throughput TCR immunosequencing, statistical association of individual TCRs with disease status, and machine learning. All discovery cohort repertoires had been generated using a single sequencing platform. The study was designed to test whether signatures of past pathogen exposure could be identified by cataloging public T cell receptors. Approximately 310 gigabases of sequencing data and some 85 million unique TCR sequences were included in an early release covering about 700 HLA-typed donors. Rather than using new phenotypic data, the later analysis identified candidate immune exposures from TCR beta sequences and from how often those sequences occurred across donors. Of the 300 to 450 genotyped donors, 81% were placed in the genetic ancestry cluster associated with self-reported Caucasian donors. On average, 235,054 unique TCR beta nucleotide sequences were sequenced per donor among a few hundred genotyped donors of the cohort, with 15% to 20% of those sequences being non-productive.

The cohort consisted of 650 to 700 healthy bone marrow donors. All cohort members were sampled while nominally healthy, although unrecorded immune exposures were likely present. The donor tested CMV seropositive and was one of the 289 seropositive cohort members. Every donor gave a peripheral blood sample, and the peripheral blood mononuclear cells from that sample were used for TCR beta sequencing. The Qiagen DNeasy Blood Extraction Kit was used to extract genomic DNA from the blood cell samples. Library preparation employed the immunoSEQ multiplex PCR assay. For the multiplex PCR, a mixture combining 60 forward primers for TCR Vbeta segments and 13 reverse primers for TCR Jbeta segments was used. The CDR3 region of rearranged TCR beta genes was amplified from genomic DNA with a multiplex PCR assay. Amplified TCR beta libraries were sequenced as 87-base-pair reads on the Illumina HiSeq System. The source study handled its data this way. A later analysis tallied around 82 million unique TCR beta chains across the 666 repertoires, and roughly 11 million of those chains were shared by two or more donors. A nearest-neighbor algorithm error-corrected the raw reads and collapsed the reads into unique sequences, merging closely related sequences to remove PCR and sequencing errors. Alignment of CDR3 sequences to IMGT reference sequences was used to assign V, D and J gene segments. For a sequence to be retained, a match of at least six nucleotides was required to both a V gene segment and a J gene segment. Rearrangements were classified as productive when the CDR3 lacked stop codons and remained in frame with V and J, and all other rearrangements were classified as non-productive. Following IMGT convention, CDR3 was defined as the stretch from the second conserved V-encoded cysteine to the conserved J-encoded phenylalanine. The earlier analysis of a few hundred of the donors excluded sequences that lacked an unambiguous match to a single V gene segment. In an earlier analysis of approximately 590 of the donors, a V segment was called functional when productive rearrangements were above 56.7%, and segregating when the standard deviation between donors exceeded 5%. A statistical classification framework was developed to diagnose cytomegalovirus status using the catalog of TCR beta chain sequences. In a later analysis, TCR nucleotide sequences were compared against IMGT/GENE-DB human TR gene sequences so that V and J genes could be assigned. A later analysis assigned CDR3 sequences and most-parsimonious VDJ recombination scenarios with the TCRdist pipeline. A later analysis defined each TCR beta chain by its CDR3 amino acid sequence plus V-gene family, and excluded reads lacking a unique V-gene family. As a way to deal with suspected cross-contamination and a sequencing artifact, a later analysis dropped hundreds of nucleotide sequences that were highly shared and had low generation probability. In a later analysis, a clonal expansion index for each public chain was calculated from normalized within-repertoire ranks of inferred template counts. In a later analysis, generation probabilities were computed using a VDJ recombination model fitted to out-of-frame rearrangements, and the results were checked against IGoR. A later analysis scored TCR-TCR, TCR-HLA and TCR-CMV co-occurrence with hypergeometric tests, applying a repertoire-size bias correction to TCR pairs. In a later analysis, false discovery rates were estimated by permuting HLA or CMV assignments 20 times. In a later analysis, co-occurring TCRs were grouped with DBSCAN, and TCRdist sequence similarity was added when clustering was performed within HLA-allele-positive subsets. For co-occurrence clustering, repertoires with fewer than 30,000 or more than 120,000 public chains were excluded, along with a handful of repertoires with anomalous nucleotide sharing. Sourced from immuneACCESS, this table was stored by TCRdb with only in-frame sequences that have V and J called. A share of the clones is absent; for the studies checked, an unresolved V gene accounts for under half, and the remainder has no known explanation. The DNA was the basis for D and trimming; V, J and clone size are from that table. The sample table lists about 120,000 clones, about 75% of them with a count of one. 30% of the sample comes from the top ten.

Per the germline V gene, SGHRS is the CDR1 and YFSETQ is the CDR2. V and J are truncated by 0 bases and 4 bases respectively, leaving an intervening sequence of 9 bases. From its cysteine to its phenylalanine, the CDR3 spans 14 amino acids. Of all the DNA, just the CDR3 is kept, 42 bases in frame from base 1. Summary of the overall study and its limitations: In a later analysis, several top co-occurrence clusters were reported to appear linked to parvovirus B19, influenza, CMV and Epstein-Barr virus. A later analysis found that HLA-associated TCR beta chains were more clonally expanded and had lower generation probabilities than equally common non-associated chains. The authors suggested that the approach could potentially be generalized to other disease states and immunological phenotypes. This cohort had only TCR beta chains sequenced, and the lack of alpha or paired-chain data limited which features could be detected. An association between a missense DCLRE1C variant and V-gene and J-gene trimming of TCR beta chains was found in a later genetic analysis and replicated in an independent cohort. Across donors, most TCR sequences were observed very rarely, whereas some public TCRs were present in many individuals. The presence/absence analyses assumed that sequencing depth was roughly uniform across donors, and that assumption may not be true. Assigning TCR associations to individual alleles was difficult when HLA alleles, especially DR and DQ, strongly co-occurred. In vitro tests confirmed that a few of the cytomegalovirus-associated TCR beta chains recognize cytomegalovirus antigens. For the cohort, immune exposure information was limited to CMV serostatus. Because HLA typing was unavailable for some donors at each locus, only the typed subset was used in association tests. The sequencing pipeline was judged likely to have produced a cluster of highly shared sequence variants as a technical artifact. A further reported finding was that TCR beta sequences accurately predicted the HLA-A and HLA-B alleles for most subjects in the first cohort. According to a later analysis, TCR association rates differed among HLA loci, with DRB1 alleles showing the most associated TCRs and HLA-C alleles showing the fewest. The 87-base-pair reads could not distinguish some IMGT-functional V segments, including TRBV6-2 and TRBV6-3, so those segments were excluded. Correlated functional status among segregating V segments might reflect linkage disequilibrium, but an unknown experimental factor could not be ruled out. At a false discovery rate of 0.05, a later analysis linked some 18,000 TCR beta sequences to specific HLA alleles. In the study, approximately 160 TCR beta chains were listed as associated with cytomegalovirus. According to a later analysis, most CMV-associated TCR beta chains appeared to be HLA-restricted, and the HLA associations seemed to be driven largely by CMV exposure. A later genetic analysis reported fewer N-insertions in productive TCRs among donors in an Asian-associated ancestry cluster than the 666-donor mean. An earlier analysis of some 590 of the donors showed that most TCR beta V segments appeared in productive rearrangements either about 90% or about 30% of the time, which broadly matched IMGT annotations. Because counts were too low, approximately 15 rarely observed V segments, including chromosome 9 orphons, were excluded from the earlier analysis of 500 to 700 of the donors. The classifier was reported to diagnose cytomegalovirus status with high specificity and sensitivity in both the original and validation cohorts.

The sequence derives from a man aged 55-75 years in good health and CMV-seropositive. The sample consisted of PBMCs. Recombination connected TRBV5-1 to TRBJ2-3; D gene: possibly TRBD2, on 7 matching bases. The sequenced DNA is TGCGCCAGCAGCTTGGGCGGGGGCCCAGATACGCAGTATTTT. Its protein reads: CASSLGGGPDTQYF.